This T cell receptor beta chain was obtained from a study of PD-1 blockade in classical Hodgkin lymphoma. Produced via immunoSEQ multiplex PCR; TCRdb's table is partial and in-frame only. The table shows roughly 31,000 clones, with 85% to 90% occurring only once. All trial patients relapsed after autologous stem cell transplantation. With magnetic negative selection, CD4+ T cells were purified from PBMCs that had been thawed. V shed 5 bases, J shed 0 bases, and the junction held 10 bases outside the gene matches. This CDR3 has 17 amino acids. CDR1 MDHEN and CDR2 SYDVKM come from the germline V gene. The TCR sequence derives from a human donor with classical Hodgkin lymphoma. The specimen was CD4+ T cells from blood, collected at baseline. V and J are TRBV28 and TRBJ1-3, with 7 nucleotides matching TRBD1. The CDR3 DNA reads as TGTGCCAGCAGTCCACGACAGGGTTTTCTCTCTGGAAACACCATATATTTT. Amino acid sequence: CASSPRQGFLSGNTIYF.